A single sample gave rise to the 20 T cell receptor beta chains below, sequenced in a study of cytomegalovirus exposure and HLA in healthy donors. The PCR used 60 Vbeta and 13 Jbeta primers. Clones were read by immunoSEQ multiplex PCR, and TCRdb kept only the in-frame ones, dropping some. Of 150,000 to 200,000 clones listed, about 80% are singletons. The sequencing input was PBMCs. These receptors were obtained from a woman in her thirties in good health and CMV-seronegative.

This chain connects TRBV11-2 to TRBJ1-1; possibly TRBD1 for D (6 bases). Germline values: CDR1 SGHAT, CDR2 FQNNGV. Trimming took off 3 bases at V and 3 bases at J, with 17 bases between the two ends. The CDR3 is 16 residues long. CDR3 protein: CASSFVPYREYTEAFF. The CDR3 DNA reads TGTGCCAGCAGCTTCGTCCCCTACAGGGAGTACACTGAAGCTTTCTTT.

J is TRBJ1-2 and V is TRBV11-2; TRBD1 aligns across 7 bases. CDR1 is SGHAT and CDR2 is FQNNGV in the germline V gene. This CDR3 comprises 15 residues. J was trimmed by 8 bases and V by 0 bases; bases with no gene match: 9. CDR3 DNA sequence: TGTGCCAGCAGCTTAGATGCGGGACAGTGGGAGGGCTACACCTTC. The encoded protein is CASSLDAGQWEGYTF. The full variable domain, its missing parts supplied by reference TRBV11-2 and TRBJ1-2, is EAGVAQSPRYKIIEKRQSVAFWCNPISGHATLYWYQQILGQGPKLLIQFQNNGVVDDSQLPKDRFSAERLKGVDSTLKIQPAKLEDSAVYLCASSLDAGQWEGYTFGSGTRLTVV.

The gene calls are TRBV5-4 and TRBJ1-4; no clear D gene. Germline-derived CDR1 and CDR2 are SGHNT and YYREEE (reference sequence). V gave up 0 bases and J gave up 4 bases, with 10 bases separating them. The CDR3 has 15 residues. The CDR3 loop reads CASSLDRQDNEKLFF. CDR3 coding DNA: TGTGCCAGCAGCTTGGATCGTCAGGATAATGAAAAACTGTTTTTT.

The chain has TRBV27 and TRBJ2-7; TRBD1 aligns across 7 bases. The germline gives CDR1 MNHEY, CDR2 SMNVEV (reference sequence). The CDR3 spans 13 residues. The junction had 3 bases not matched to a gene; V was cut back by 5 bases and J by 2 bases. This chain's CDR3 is CASSGDRAYEQYF. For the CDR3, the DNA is TGTGCCAGCAGTGGAGACAGGGCCTACGAGCAGTACTTC.

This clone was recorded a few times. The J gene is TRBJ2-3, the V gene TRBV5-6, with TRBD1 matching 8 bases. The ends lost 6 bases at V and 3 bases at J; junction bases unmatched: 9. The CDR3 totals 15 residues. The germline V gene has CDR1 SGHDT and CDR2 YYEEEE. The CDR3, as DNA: TGTGCCAGCATCAGACAGGACAGGGAGACAGATACGCAGTATTTT. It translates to CASIRQDRETDTQYF.

The CDR3 region is CASSVAPSTYYGYTF. CDR3 coding DNA: TGTGCCAGCAGCGTAGCGCCGTCGACATACTATGGCTACACCTTC. The rearrangement joins TRBV9 to TRBJ1-2; D remains ambiguous. Per germline, CDR1 SGDLS and CDR2 YYNGEE. Trimming removed 0 bases from V and 3 bases from J, with 12 bases in between. CDR3 size: 15 residues. Looking up the rest from reference TRBV9 and TRBJ1-2 gives the full variable domain: DSGVTQTPKHLITATGQRVTLRCSPRSGDLSVYWYQQSLDQGLQFLIQYYNGEERAKGNILERFSAQQFPDLHSELNLSSLELGDSALYFCASSVAPSTYYGYTFGSGTRLTVV.

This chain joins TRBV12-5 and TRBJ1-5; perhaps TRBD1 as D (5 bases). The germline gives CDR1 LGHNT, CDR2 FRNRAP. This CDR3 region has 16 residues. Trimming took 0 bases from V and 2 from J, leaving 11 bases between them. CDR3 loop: CASGLVCWGGNQPQHF. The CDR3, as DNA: TGTGCTAGTGGTTTGGTCTGTTGGGGGGGCAATCAGCCCCAGCATTTT.

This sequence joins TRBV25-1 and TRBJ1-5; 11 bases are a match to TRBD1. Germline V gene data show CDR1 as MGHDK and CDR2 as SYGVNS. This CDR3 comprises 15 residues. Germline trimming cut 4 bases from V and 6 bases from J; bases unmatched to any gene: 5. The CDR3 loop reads CASSAGQGVSQPQHF. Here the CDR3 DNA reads TGTGCCAGCAGTGCGGGACAGGGGGTTTCTCAGCCCCAGCATTTT. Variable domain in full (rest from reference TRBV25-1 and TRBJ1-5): EADIYQTPRYLVIGTGKKITLECSQTMGHDKMYWYQQDPGMELHLIHYSYGVNSTEKGDLSSESTVSRIRTEHFPLTLESARPSHTSQYLCASSAGQGVSQPQHFGDGTRLSIL.

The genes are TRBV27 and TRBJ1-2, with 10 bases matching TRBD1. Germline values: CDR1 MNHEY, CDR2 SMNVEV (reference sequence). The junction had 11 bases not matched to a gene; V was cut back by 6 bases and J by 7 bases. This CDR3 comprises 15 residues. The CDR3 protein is CASRPPDRGLGGYTF. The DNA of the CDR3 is TGTGCCAGCAGACCACCCGACAGGGGGCTCGGTGGCTACACCTTC.

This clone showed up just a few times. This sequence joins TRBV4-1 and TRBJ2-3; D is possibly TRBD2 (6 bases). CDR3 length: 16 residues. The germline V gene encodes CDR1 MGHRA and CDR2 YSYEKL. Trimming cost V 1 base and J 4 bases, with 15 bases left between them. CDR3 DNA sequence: TGCGCCAGCAGCCAAGGGGGGGTTCTCGGTGCAGATACGCAGTATTTT. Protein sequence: CASSQGGVLGADTQYF.

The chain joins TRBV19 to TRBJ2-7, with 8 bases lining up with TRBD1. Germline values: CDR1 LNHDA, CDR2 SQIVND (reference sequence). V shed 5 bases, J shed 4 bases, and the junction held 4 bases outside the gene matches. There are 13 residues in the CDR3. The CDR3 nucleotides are TGTGCCAGTAGTCCAGGGGGCTCGTACGAGCAGTACTTC. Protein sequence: CASSPGGSYEQYF.

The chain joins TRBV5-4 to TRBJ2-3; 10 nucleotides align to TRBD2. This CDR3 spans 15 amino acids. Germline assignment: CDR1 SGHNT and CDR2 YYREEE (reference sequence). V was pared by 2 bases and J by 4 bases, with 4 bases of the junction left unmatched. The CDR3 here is CASSFSGGAADTQYF. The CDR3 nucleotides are TGTGCCAGCAGCTTCAGCGGGGGGGCCGCAGATACGCAGTATTTT.

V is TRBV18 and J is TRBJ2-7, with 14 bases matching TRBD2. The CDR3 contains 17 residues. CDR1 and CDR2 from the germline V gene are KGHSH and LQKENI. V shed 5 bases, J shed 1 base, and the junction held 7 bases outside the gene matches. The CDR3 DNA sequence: TGTGCCAGCTCAGCGGGACTAGCGGGAGTGCTTTCCTACGAGCAGTACTTC. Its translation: CASSAGLAGVLSYEQYF.

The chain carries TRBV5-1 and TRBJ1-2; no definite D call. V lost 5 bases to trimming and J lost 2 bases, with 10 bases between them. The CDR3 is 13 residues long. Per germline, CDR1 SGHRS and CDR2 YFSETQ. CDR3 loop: CASSKQENYGYTF. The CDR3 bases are TGCGCCAGCAGTAAGCAGGAAAACTATGGCTACACCTTC.

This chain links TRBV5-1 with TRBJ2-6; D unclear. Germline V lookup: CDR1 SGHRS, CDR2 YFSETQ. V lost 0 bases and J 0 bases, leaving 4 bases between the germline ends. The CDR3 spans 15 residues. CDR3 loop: CASSLDSSGANVLTF. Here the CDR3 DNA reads TGCGCCAGCAGCTTGGACAGCTCTGGGGCCAACGTCCTGACTTTC.

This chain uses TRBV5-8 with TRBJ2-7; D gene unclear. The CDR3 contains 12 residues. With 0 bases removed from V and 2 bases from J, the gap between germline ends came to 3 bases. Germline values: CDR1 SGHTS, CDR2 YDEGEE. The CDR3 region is CASSLDTYEQYF. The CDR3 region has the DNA TGTGCCAGCAGCTTGGATACCTACGAGCAGTACTTC.

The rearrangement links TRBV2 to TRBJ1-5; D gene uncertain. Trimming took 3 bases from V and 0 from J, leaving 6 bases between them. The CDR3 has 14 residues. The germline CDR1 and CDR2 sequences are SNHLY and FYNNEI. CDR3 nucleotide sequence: TGTGCCAGCAGTGACTTATATAGCAATCAGCCCCAGCATTTT. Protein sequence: CASSDLYSNQPQHF.

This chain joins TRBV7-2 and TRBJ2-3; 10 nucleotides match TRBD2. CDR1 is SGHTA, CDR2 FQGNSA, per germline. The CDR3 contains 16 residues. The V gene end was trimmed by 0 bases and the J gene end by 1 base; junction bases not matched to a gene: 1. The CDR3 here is CASSLALAGGTDTQYF. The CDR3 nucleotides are TGTGCCAGCAGCTTAGCTCTAGCGGGGGGCACAGATACGCAGTATTTT.

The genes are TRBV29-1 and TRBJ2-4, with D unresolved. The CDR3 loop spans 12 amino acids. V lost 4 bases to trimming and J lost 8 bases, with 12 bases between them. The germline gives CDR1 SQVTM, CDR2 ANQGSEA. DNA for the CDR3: TGCAGCGTTGGTCCGGGTTCGGACATTCAGTACTTC. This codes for CSVGPGSDIQYF.

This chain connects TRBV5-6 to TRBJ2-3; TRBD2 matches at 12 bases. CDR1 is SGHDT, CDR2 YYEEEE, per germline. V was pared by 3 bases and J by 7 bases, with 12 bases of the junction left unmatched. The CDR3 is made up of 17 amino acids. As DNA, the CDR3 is TGTGCCAGCAGCTCGGAGCTAGCGGGGGGGCCAGTCAATACGCAGTATTTT. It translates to CASSSELAGGPVNTQYF.